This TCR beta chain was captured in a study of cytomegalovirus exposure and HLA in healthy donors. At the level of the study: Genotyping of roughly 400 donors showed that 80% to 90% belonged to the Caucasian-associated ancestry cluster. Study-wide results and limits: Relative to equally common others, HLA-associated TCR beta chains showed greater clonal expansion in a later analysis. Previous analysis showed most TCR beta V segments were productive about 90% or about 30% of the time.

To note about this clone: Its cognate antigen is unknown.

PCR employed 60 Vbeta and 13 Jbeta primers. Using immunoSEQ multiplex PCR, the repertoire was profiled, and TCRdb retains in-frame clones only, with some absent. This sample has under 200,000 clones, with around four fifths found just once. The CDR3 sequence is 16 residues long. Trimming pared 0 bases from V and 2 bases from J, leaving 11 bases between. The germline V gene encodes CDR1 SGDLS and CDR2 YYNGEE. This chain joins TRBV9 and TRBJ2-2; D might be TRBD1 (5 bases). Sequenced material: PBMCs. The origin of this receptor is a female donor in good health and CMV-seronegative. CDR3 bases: TGTGCCAGCAGCGTAGAAATGGGGCGAAACACCGGGGAGCTGTTTTTT. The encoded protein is CASSVEMGRNTGELFF. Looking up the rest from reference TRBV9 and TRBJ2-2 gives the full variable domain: DSGVTQTPKHLITATGQRVTLRCSPRSGDLSVYWYQQSLDQGLQFLIQYYNGEERAKGNILERFSAQQFPDLHSELNLSSLELGDSALYFCASSVEMGRNTGELFFGEGSRLTVL.